The clone carrying this T cell receptor beta chain has a handful of counts. Its matching antigen is unknown. The sample comes from a study of beta chain features in type 1 diabetes. Purities in excess of 98% were seen in all sorted populations. Regarding the study as a whole: Type 1 diabetes patients had fewer VDJ junction insertions and more deletions.

Germline CDR1 SGHNT, CDR2 YYREEE (reference sequence). The CDR3 runs to 13 residues. V gave up 2 bases and J gave up 3 bases, with 8 bases separating them. As every portion of the isolated RNA was reverse transcribed, the sequencing read expressed TCRB transcripts. The table came from immunoSEQ multiplex PCR; TCRdb's copy has only in-frame clones and leaves some out. The sample records 900,000 or so clones, roughly a sixth being singletons. Specimen: naive CD4+ T cells from blood. The chain links TRBV5-4 to TRBJ2-5; no definite D call. The sequence derives from a woman aged 18-35 years in good health. In DNA form, the CDR3 reads TGTGCCAGCAGCTTTCCAAGAGAAGAGACCCAGTACTTC. It yields the protein CASSFPREETQYF.